This TCR beta chain was observed in a study of human T cells and chemical hapten exposure. Time point denoted: patch test 2, 6 weeks after DPC sensitization. Described treatment: therapeutic diphenylcyclopropenone sensitization with weekly scalp DPC. CDR1 is SGHTA, CDR2 FQGTGA, per germline. V dropped 5 bases and J dropped 9 bases, with 23 bases sitting between them. This CDR3 spans 16 amino acids. This clonotype has ten or more counts. Using its own MiXCR run on the RACE reads, TCRdb lists one record per CDR3 protein. This sample carries 35,000 to 45,000 distinct CDR3 sequences, more than 8.5% of them seen once, and the ten largest clones take 15%.

Here the sequenced sample was whole blood, taken in connection with sensitization to the hapten diphenylcyclopropenone (DPC). The sequence derives from a woman between 40 and 55 years old with alopecia areata. Some clones in this sample may be carry-over from other donors' samples. J is TRBJ2-1 and V is TRBV7-3; weak D call: TRBD1 (6 bases). The CDR3 coding sequence is TGTGCCAGCAGCCCGCAGGGGCTACCCGGCCTGGGTGAGCAGTTCTTC. Protein sequence: CASSPQGLPGLGEQFF.